Listed below are T cell receptor beta chains from one sample, sequenced in a study of blood T cells in healthy people across ages. TCRdb re-called the 5' RACE reads with MiXCR, one entry per CDR3 protein. The profile covers roughly 1.4 million distinct CDR3 sequences, with almost 60% appearing a single time and more than 6% taken by the ten largest. Sequenced input: blood. These receptors came from a man aged 18 to 30 in good health. Each CDR3 is given with its conserved first and last residue. Each record gives: clone size, J gene, V gene, D gene, CDR3 DNA, CDR3 protein. D genes are given only for firm matches. Clone size is not always given. Where it is, it says once, few, many or a class for expanded clones.

abundance: .; j_gene: TRBJ1-5; v_gene: TRBV4-1; d_gene: TRBD1; CDR3nt: TGCGCCAGCAACGAAGGGGACAGGAACAATCAGCCCCAGCATTTT; CDR3aa: CASNEGDRNNQPQHF
abundance: few; j_gene: TRBJ2-3; v_gene: TRBV29-1; d_gene: .; CDR3nt: TGCAGCGTTGATAGGCGCCCTGCCCCTACGCAGTATTTT; CDR3aa: CSVDRRPAPTQYF
abundance: .; j_gene: TRBJ2-1; v_gene: TRBV6-1; d_gene: .; CDR3nt: TGTGCCAGCAGTGATCGCCGGGAGAGTGAGCAGTTCTTC; CDR3aa: CASSDRRESEQFF
abundance: .; j_gene: TRBJ2-3; v_gene: TRBV20-1; d_gene: TRBD2; CDR3nt: TGCAGTGCTCGTCTACTAGCGGGGAGCACAGATACGCAGTATTTT; CDR3aa: CSARLLAGSTDTQYF
abundance: .; j_gene: TRBJ2-7; v_gene: TRBV6-6; d_gene: .; CDR3nt: TGTGCCAGCAGCCAGTGGGGGCCAGGGGCCATGAACTACGAGCAGTACTTC; CDR3aa: CASSQWGPGAMNYEQYF
abundance: .; j_gene: TRBJ2-7; v_gene: TRBV11-1; d_gene: .; CDR3nt: TGTGCCAGCAGCCTGGGCGTACAGGTCTACGAGCAGTACTTC; CDR3aa: CASSLGVQVYEQYF
abundance: .; j_gene: TRBJ2-6; v_gene: TRBV7-2; d_gene: TRBD1; CDR3nt: TGTGCCAGCGGGGTAAAGGGGGCTGCTGGGGCCAACGTCCTGACTTTC; CDR3aa: CASGVKGAAGANVLTF
abundance: .; j_gene: TRBJ2-7; v_gene: TRBV28; d_gene: TRBD1; CDR3nt: TGTGCCAGCAGTACGACAGGGGGGGACTACGAGCAGCACTTC; CDR3aa: CASSTTGGDYEQHF
abundance: .; j_gene: TRBJ2-2; v_gene: TRBV15; d_gene: TRBD1; CDR3nt: TGTGCCACCAGCAAGGGGGCGAGCGGGGAGCTGTTTTTT; CDR3aa: CATSKGASGELFF
abundance: .; j_gene: TRBJ2-5; v_gene: TRBV9; d_gene: .; CDR3nt: TGTGCCAGCAGCCCCCGACCGGGGAAAGAGACCCAGTACTTC; CDR3aa: CASSPRPGKETQYF
abundance: .; j_gene: TRBJ1-1; v_gene: TRBV6-6; d_gene: .; CDR3nt: TGTGCCAGCAGCGCCACGGCTGAAGCTTTCTTT; CDR3aa: CASSATAEAFF
abundance: many; j_gene: TRBJ2-2; v_gene: TRBV5-6; d_gene: .; CDR3nt: TGTGCCAGCAGCTTGGGTCTAGCGGGGGAGCTGTTTTTT; CDR3aa: CASSLGLAGELFF
abundance: .; j_gene: TRBJ1-5; v_gene: TRBV5-1; d_gene: TRBD1; CDR3nt: TGCGCCAGCAGCTCCGGGACAGGGGACAATCAGCCCCAGCATTTT; CDR3aa: CASSSGTGDNQPQHF
abundance: .; j_gene: TRBJ2-5; v_gene: TRBV20-1; d_gene: TRBD2; CDR3nt: TGCAGTGCCTCACAGCCGACTAGCGGGATCCAAGAGACCCAGTACTTC; CDR3aa: CSASQPTSGIQETQYF
abundance: .; j_gene: TRBJ1-5; v_gene: TRBV6-7; d_gene: .; CDR3nt: TGTGCCAGCACTAAACGTTATAATGATCAGCCCCAGCATTTT; CDR3aa: CASTKRYNDQPQHF
abundance: .; j_gene: TRBJ2-3; v_gene: TRBV7-2; d_gene: TRBD2; CDR3nt: TGTGCCAGCAGGAGCGGGGGGGCCTCAGATACGCAGTATTTT; CDR3aa: CASRSGGASDTQYF
abundance: .; j_gene: TRBJ2-1; v_gene: TRBV27; d_gene: TRBD1; CDR3nt: TGTGCCAGCAGCCGCAAAGGGACAGCGATTTTTTACAATGAGCAGTTCTTC; CDR3aa: CASSRKGTAIFYNEQFF
abundance: .; j_gene: TRBJ2-3; v_gene: TRBV7-9; d_gene: TRBD2; CDR3nt: TGTGCCAGCAGCAACCCCGGGACTAGCCTCACCGCGGATACGCAGTATTTT; CDR3aa: CASSNPGTSLTADTQYF
abundance: .; j_gene: TRBJ2-7; v_gene: TRBV27; d_gene: .; CDR3nt: TGTGCCAGCAGTTCCTGGCTCGACTCCTACGAGCAGTACTTC; CDR3aa: CASSSWLDSYEQYF
abundance: few; j_gene: TRBJ2-6; v_gene: TRBV6-1; d_gene: .; CDR3nt: TGTGCCAGCAGTCCGTTGGGGGAGAATGCTGGGGCCAACGTCCTGACTTTC; CDR3aa: CASSPLGENAGANVLTF
abundance: .; j_gene: TRBJ2-4; v_gene: TRBV27; d_gene: TRBD2; CDR3nt: TGTGCCAGCACGTATGGTAGCGGGACGACCCCCGCGGGGGAGCAGTACTTC; CDR3aa: CASTYGSGTTPAGEQYF
abundance: few; j_gene: TRBJ2-7; v_gene: TRBV29-1; d_gene: TRBD1; CDR3nt: TGCAGCGTGACTCGGGACAGGTCTAACGAGCAGTACTTC; CDR3aa: CSVTRDRSNEQYF
abundance: few; j_gene: TRBJ2-2; v_gene: TRBV29-1; d_gene: TRBD1; CDR3nt: TGCAGCGCTCTCCGACAGGGTAACACCGGGGAGCTGTTTTTT; CDR3aa: CSALRQGNTGELFF
abundance: .; j_gene: TRBJ2-7; v_gene: TRBV7-2; d_gene: .; CDR3nt: TGTGCCAGCAGCGACCCGGGCGGCCTCTACGAGCAGTACTTC; CDR3aa: CASSDPGGLYEQYF
abundance: .; j_gene: TRBJ2-3; v_gene: TRBV12-3/TRBV12-4; d_gene: .; CDR3nt: TGTGCCAGCAGCAGTACCGGGACTCCATCAGATACGCAGTATTTT; CDR3aa: CASSSTGTPSDTQYF
abundance: .; j_gene: TRBJ2-3; v_gene: TRBV4-3; d_gene: .; CDR3nt: TGCGCCAGCAGCCAAGAGTGGAGGATCGGGGTCACAGATACGCAGTATTTT; CDR3aa: CASSQEWRIGVTDTQYF
abundance: .; j_gene: TRBJ2-3; v_gene: TRBV7-2; d_gene: .; CDR3nt: TGTGCCAGCAGCTTAAGTGGGGGAAGGAATACGCAGTATTTT; CDR3aa: CASSLSGGRNTQYF
abundance: .; j_gene: TRBJ2-7; v_gene: TRBV7-2; d_gene: .; CDR3nt: TGTGCCAGCAGCTTAGCCGGGGCCCGACTCTCCTACGAGCAGTACTTC; CDR3aa: CASSLAGARLSYEQYF
abundance: few; j_gene: TRBJ1-1; v_gene: TRBV2; d_gene: .; CDR3nt: TGTGCCAGCCGGGGGCGTGGCACTGAAGCTTTCTTT; CDR3aa: CASRGRGTEAFF
abundance: few; j_gene: TRBJ1-4; v_gene: TRBV20-1; d_gene: .; CDR3nt: TGCAGTGCCCCTCCGCCCACAGGTGGTGAAAAACTGTTTTTT; CDR3aa: CSAPPPTGGEKLFF
abundance: .; j_gene: TRBJ1-1; v_gene: TRBV29-1; d_gene: TRBD1; CDR3nt: TGCAGCGTTGAGCCCAGAACCGGGACAGGGATCTCGAACACTGAAGCTTTCTTT; CDR3aa: CSVEPRTGTGISNTEAFF
abundance: few; j_gene: TRBJ1-2; v_gene: TRBV6-1; d_gene: .; CDR3nt: TGTGCCAGCAGTGAAGCTTGGGTATTCGATGGCTACACCTTC; CDR3aa: CASSEAWVFDGYTF
abundance: .; j_gene: TRBJ2-5; v_gene: TRBV11-1; d_gene: TRBD2; CDR3nt: TGTGCCAGCAGCCAAGTTGGGAGCGGGGGACTCTACTACGCGCAGTACTTC; CDR3aa: CASSQVGSGGLYYAQYF
abundance: .; j_gene: TRBJ2-7; v_gene: TRBV4-1; d_gene: .; CDR3nt: TGCGCCAGCAGCCAAGCCCTAGCCGCCTACGAGCAGTACTTC; CDR3aa: CASSQALAAYEQYF
abundance: .; j_gene: TRBJ2-7; v_gene: TRBV3-1; d_gene: TRBD1; CDR3nt: TGTGCCAGCAGCCACGCACAGGGGACAGGGGCCTACGAGCAGTACTTC; CDR3aa: CASSHAQGTGAYEQYF
abundance: .; j_gene: TRBJ2-7; v_gene: TRBV27; d_gene: .; CDR3nt: TGTGCCAGCAGTTTCGGAAGTAACTACGAGCAGTACTTC; CDR3aa: CASSFGSNYEQYF
abundance: .; j_gene: TRBJ2-3; v_gene: TRBV4-3; d_gene: .; CDR3nt: TGCGCCAGCAGCCAACTATATGGGACTGAACGCGGCGATACGCAGTATTTT; CDR3aa: CASSQLYGTERGDTQYF
abundance: once; j_gene: TRBJ1-2; v_gene: TRBV7-9; d_gene: .; CDR3nt: TGTGCCAGCAGCTTTTTCACCGGCAACTATGGCTACACCTTC; CDR3aa: CASSFFTGNYGYTF
abundance: .; j_gene: TRBJ2-1; v_gene: TRBV7-4; d_gene: .; CDR3nt: TGTGCCAGCAGCTTAGGGGACAGCGGGAGTCCAGAGCAGTTCTTC; CDR3aa: CASSLGDSGSPEQFF
abundance: many; j_gene: TRBJ1-2; v_gene: TRBV10-3; d_gene: .; CDR3nt: TGTGCCATCAGTGATCAGAGGGGGGGCACCTATGGCTACACCTTC; CDR3aa: CAISDQRGGTYGYTF
abundance: once; j_gene: TRBJ1-1; v_gene: TRBV29-1; d_gene: .; CDR3nt: TGCAGCGTTGAAGTTAAGGGCATGAACACTGAAGCTTTCTTT; CDR3aa: CSVEVKGMNTEAFF
abundance: .; j_gene: TRBJ1-1; v_gene: TRBV5-1; d_gene: TRBD1; CDR3nt: TGCGCCAGCGGATACAGGGGGCGCGAGAACACTGAAGCTTTCTTT; CDR3aa: CASGYRGRENTEAFF